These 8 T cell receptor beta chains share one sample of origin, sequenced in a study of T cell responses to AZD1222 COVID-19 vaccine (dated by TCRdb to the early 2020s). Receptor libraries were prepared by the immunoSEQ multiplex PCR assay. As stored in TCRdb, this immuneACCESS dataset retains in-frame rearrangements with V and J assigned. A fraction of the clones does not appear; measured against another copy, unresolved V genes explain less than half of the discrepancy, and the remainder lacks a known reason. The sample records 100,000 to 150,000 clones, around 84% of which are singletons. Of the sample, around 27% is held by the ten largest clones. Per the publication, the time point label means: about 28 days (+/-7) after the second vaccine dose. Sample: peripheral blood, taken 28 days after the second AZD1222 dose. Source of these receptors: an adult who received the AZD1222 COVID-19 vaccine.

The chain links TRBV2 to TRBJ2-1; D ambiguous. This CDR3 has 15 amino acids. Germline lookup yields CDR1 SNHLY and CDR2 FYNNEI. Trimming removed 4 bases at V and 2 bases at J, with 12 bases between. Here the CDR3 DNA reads TGTGCCAGCAGTGCGCGCCATCTAGCCTACAATGAGCAGTTCTTC. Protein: CASSARHLAYNEQFF.

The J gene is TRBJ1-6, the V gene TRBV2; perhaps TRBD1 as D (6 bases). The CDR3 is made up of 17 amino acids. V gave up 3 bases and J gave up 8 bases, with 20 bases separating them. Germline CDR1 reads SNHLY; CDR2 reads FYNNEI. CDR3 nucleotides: TGTGCCAGCAGTGATTCTTTAGGGGGGGTAAGGGATTCACCCCTCCACTTT. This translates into CASSDSLGGVRDSPLHF.

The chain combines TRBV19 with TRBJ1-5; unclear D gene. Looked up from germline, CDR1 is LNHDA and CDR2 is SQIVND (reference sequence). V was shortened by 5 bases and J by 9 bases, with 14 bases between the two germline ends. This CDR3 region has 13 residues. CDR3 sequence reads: CASSPPAIWPQHF. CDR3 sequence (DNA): TGTGCCAGTAGTCCCCCCGCTATTTGGCCCCAGCATTTT.

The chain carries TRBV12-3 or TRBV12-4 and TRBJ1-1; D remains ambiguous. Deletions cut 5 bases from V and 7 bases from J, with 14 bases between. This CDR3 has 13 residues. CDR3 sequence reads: CASSLRPGGEAFF. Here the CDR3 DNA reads TGTGCCAGCAGTCTCCGACCCGGTGGTGAAGCTTTCTTT.

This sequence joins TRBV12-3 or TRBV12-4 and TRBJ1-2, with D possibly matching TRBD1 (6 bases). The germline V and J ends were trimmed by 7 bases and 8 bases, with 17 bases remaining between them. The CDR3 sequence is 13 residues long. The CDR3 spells CASNNRGGDGYTF. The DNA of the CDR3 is TGTGCCAGCAACAACCGAGGGGGTGACGGCTACACCTTC.

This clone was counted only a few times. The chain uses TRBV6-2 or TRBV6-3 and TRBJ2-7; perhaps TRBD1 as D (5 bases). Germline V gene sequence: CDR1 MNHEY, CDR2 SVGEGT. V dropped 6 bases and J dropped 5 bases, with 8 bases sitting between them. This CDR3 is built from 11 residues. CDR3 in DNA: TGTGCCAGCAGCTTGACAGACGAGCAGTACTTC. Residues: CASSLTDEQYF.

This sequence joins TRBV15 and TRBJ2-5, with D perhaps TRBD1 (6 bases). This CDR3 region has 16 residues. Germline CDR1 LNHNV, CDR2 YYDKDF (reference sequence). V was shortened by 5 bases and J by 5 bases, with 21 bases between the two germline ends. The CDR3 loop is CATSGELISTGETQYF. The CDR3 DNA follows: TGTGCCACCAGCGGGGAACTGATCTCTACAGGGGAGACCCAGTACTTC.

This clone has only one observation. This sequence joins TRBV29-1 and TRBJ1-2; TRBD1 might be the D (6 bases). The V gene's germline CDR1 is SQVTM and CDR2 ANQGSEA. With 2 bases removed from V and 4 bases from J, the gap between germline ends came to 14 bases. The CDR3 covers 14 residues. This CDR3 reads CSVEFGGRGYGYTF. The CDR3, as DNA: TGCAGCGTTGAATTTGGGGGCCGGGGCTATGGCTACACCTTC. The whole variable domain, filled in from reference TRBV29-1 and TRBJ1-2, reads SAVISQKPSRDICQRGTSLTIQCQVDSQVTMMFWYRQQPGQSLTLIATANQGSEATYESGFVIDKFPISRPNLTFSTLTVSNMSPEDSSIYLCSVEFGGRGYGYTFGSGTRLTVV.